This T cell receptor beta chain was sequenced during a study of T cell repertoires in cytomegalovirus infection. Overall study context: Selected CMV epitopes included recently identified HLA-C-restricted ones as well as well-studied HLA-B-restricted ones. Evidence of both CMV infection and a matching HLA type came from public TCR beta signatures. Study outcomes and limitations: CMV carriers having the relevant HLA were flagged by cumulative public TCR beta family frequency. HLA-C-restricted TCR beta clonotypes specific for CMV led the ex vivo response.

This CDR3 has 15 amino acids. CDR1 and CDR2 (germline): SNHLY, FYNNEI. J lost 5 bases, V lost 8 bases, and 14 bases had no gene match. TCRdb passed the reads through MiXCR, listing each CDR3 protein once. The data hold under 850,000 distinct CDR3 sequences, with around 32% observed a single time. As for this clonotype: The target antigen is unknown.

The TCR originated in a human donor in good health (CMV status not recorded). Some clones in this sample may be carry-over from other donors' samples. This chain uses TRBV2 with TRBJ1-1; 7 nucleotides line up with TRBD1. The specimen comprised cultured PBMCs, sampled from culture after CMV antigen stimulation. CDR3: CASGWRAGGTTEAFF. CDR3 in DNA: TGTGCCAGCGGGTGGAGGGCAGGGGGAACAACTGAAGCTTTCTTT.